Presented here are 21 T cell receptor beta chains from one specimen sequenced in a study of CD8 T cells in Susac syndrome. A quantity of roughly 0.5 to 1 ug RNA underwent reverse transcription using random hexamers. MiXCR, run by TCRdb on the immunoSEQ multiplex PCR reads, gives a single entry per CDR3 protein. Among 120,000 or so distinct CDR3 sequences listed, about 93% were seen once. The sample taken for sequencing was CD4+ T cells from PBMCs. All receptors come from a human donor in good health.

This clonotype has just one count. The conserved final phenylalanine or tryptophan is absent from the CDR3, which likely points to a read error. V usage is TRBV5-1 and J usage is TRBJ1-1; D is undetermined. The CDR3 runs 14 residues. In germline, CDR1 is SGHRS, CDR2 YFSETQ. Trimming left V 4 bases short and J 1 base short, with 11 bases between. The DNA for the CDR3 is TGCGCCAGCAGCCCAAGACCGAGGAACACTGAAGCTTTCTCT. It is translated as CASSPRPRNTEAFS.

This chain joins TRBV12-3 or TRBV12-4 and TRBJ1-3, with D hard to call. V was shortened by 3 bases and J by 4 bases, with 10 bases between the two germline ends. This CDR3 has 14 residues. The CDR3 protein is CASSFISLGNTIYF. CDR3 DNA: TGTGCCAGCAGTTTCATCTCTCTGGGAAACACCATATATTTT.

The V and J genes are TRBV29-1 and TRBJ2-7; TRBD1 matches at 7 bases. With 1 base clipped from V and 1 base from J, the junction kept 10 bases outside the gene matches. The germline gives CDR1 SQVTM, CDR2 ANQGSEA. The CDR3 extends over 16 amino acids. CDR3 residues: CSVEGDSLAESYEQYF. CDR3 nucleotide sequence: TGCAGCGTTGAAGGGGACAGTTTGGCGGAGTCCTACGAGCAGTACTTC.

The gene calls are TRBV3-1 and TRBJ2-3; 8 bases fit TRBD1. The CDR3 is made up of 18 amino acids. Germline CDR1 LGHDT, CDR2 YNNKEL (reference sequence). The ends lost 2 bases at V and 0 bases at J; junction bases unmatched: 10. CDR3 nucleotide sequence: TGTGCCAGCAGCCAACTACCGGGACAGGAGGTTAGCACAGATACGCAGTATTTT. Translated: CASSQLPGQEVSTDTQYF.

This clonotype was counted once. The chain couples TRBV7-9 to TRBJ2-7, with TRBD2 identical over 12 bases. This CDR3 comprises 15 residues. The trim removed 1 base at V and 6 bases at J, leaving 4 bases unmatched. The V gene's germline CDR1 is SEHNR and CDR2 FQNEAQ (reference sequence). Written as DNA, the CDR3 is TGTGCCAGCAGCTTAGAGCTAGCGGGAGGGGGCGAGCAGTACTTC. Translation: CASSLELAGGGEQYF.

The V gene is TRBV5-6, the J gene TRBJ2-3; TRBD1 matches 7 bases. Trimming took 4 bases from V and 2 from J; bases not matched to a gene: 7. This CDR3 spans 15 amino acids. CDR1 and CDR2 from the germline V gene are SGHDT and YYEEEE. The DNA for the CDR3 is TGTGCCAGCAGCCCGGGACAGCTTCACACAGATACGCAGTATTTT. It translates to CASSPGQLHTDTQYF.

V gene TRBV7-2 combines with J gene TRBJ1-1; tentatively, D is TRBD1 (5 bases). The CDR3 totals 16 residues. Germline V gene data show CDR1 as SGHTA and CDR2 as FQGNSA. V was trimmed by 5 bases and J by 5 bases, leaving 21 bases between them. This chain's CDR3 is CASSLPFRGKGTEAFF. In DNA, the CDR3 is TGTGCCAGCAGCCTCCCCTTTCGGGGCAAGGGGACTGAAGCTTTCTTT.

This CDR3 reads CASSLTGPNTGELFF. DNA of the CDR3: TGCGCCAGCAGCTTGACAGGGCCGAACACCGGGGAGCTGTTTTTT. The chain recombines TRBV5-1 with TRBJ2-2; D is possibly TRBD1 (6 bases). V dropped 1 base and J dropped 0 bases, with 7 bases sitting between them. The CDR3 runs to 15 residues. CDR1 and CDR2 from the germline V gene are SGHRS and YFSETQ.

This clonotype has only one observation. The chain is built from TRBV15 and TRBJ1-5; no clear D. This CDR3 is built from 15 residues. V lost 0 bases, J lost 5 bases, and 11 bases lay in between. Per the germline V gene, CDR1 is LNHNV and CDR2 is YYDKDF (reference sequence). The CDR3 spells CATSRDTSGYQPQHF. CDR3 DNA: TGTGCCACCAGCAGAGATACGTCGGGATATCAGCCCCAGCATTTT.

The genes are TRBV5-6 and TRBJ1-5; D is possibly TRBD1 (5 bases). The CDR3 has 14 amino acids. V dropped 1 base and J dropped 4 bases, with 9 bases sitting between them. CDR1 is SGHDT, CDR2 YYEEEE, per germline. In nucleotides, the CDR3 is TGTGCCAGCAGCTTGTTGGGACTAAATCAGCCCCAGCATTTT. Its translation: CASSLLGLNQPQHF.

The rearrangement uses TRBV6-5 and TRBJ2-7; D ambiguous. The CDR3 has 14 amino acids. Germline V gene data show CDR1 as MNHEY and CDR2 as SVGAGI. Trimming shortened V by 6 bases and J by 6 bases, and 18 bases separated the two germline ends. The CDR3 sequence is CASSPTAQTAEQYF. CDR3 DNA sequence: TGTGCCAGCAGCCCTACGGCGCAGACGGCCGAGCAGTACTTC.

This chain joins TRBV5-1 and TRBJ1-1; 8 bases agree with TRBD1. J gave up 7 bases and V 8 bases, and 10 bases lay outside the gene matches. CDR1 is SGHRS and CDR2 is YFSETQ in the germline V gene. CDR3 length: 13 residues. CDR3 region: CASSETGVGEAFF. The CDR3 DNA sequence: TGCGCCAGTTCCGAGACAGGGGTGGGTGAAGCTTTCTTT.

V usage is TRBV12-2 and J usage is TRBJ2-5. TRBV12-2 counts as a pseudogene. The CDR3 length is 16 residues. CDR3 coding DNA: TGTGCAAGTCGCTTAGACGCTAGCGGACCACAAGAGACCCAGTACTTC. Its translation is CASRLDASGPQETQYF.

The J gene is TRBJ2-7, the V gene TRBV3-1; 9 bases align to TRBD2. The CDR3 length is 17 residues. Trimming at V came to 4 bases and at J to 6 bases, leaving 16 bases not matched to a gene. Germline-derived CDR1 and CDR2 are LGHDT and YNNKEL (reference sequence). The CDR3 nucleotides read TGTGCCAGCAGCCGTTCCCCTAGGCGGGAGGGCCCCATCGAGCAGTACTTC. Protein product: CASSRSPRREGPIEQYF.

The chain is built from TRBV6-1 and TRBJ1-5; D unclear. The CDR3 spans 16 residues. Germline loops: CDR1 MNHNS, CDR2 SASEGT. The V gene lost 10 bases and the J gene lost 7 bases, with 26 bases spanning the gap. This chain's CDR3 is CATVLGIPPVRQPQHF. The CDR3 DNA follows: TGTGCCACCGTCCTTGGGATCCCCCCTGTGCGGCAGCCCCAGCATTTT.

The chain has TRBV20-1 and TRBJ1-2; 10 nucleotides agree with TRBD1. CDR3 length equals 11 residues. V gave up 5 bases and J gave up 8 bases; unmatched junction bases: 2. Germline V gene sequence: CDR1 DFQATT, CDR2 SNEGSKA (reference sequence). CDR3 nucleotides: TGCAGTGCTGGGACAGGGGTCGGCTACACCTTC. Its translation is CSAGTGVGYTF.

This sequence joins TRBV3-1 and TRBJ2-7; D is perhaps TRBD1 (6 bases). With 1 base removed from V and 6 bases from J, the gap between germline ends came to 10 bases. The CDR3 covers 13 residues. Germline CDR1 LGHDT, CDR2 YNNKEL (reference sequence). The CDR3 reads CASSQGQVGEQYF. The CDR3 nucleotides read TGTGCCAGCAGCCAAGGACAGGTGGGCGAGCAGTACTTC.

The chain uses TRBV6-2 or TRBV6-3 and TRBJ1-2; D is uncertain. Trimming removed 6 bases at V and 2 bases at J, with 10 bases between. CDR1 is MNHEY, CDR2 SVGEGT, per germline. The CDR3 is 13 amino acids. In DNA, the CDR3 is TGTGCCAGCAGGGTGAGAAGGAACTATGGCTACACCTTC. This encodes CASRVRRNYGYTF.

This chain joins TRBV7-9 and TRBJ1-2; D is ambiguous. CDR3 size: 12 residues. CDR1 is SEHNR and CDR2 is FQNEAQ in the germline V gene (reference sequence). Trimming took off 1 base at V and 8 bases at J, with 8 bases between the two ends. The CDR3 protein is CASSLGRMGYTF. CDR3 sequence (DNA): TGTGCCAGCAGCTTAGGCAGGATGGGCTACACCTTC.

The J gene is TRBJ2-5, the V gene TRBV25-1; TRBD1 matches 7 bases. CDR1 and CDR2 (germline): MGHDK, SYGVNS. V shed 5 bases, J shed 2 bases, and the junction held 8 bases outside the gene matches. The CDR3 contains 15 residues. CDR3 in amino acids: CASSSTGDPQETQYF. The CDR3 bases are TGTGCCAGCAGTAGCACAGGGGACCCTCAAGAGACCCAGTACTTC.

V is TRBV25-1 and J is TRBJ2-1; 8 bases align to TRBD1. The CDR3 extends over 13 amino acids. CDR1 is MGHDK, CDR2 SYGVNS, per germline. The V gene end was trimmed by 6 bases and the J gene end by 3 bases; junction bases not matched to a gene: 1. CDR3 DNA: TGTGCCAGCAGCGGACAGGGCTACAATGAGCAGTTCTTC. It yields the protein CASSGQGYNEQFF.